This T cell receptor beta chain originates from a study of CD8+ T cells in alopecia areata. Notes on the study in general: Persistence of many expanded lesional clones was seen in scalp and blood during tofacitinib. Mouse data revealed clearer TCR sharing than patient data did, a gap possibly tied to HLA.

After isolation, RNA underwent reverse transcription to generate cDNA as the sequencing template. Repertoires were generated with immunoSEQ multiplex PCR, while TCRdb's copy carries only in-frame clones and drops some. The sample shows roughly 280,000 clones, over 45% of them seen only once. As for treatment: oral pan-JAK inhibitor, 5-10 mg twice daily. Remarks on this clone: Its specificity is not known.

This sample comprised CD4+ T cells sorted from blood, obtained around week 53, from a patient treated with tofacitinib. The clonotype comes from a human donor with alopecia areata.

CDR3 region: CASSPTGSTQETQYF. The CDR3 coding sequence is TGTGCCAGCAGTCCGACAGGGAGTACGCAGGAGACCCAGTACTTC. This sequence joins TRBV2 and TRBJ2-5, with 7 bases matching TRBD1. This CDR3 comprises 15 residues. The germline V gene has CDR1 SNHLY and CDR2 FYNNEI. V was clipped by 5 bases and J by 5 bases; unmatched bases: 11.